This TCR beta chain was sequenced during a study of blood T cell repertoires in COVID-19. Per the authors' pipeline: From reference gene primer amplification, estimates of nucleated cell counts were derived. This table comes from immunoSEQ multiplex PCR, and its TCRdb copy is limited to in-frame clones, with some not included. V, J and clone size are those of that table, while D and trimming were read from the DNA. Of some 30,000 clones in the sample, approximately 85% are singletons; the top ten hold under 7.5%. V gave up 5 bases and J gave up 11 bases, with 13 bases separating them. The V gene's germline CDR1 is MNHEY and CDR2 SVGAGI. CDR3 length: 12 residues.

Sequenced: peripheral blood. The rearrangement links TRBV6-5 to TRBJ1-5; D unresolved. The TCR sequence derives from a man in his 60s with active COVID-19. The CDR3 region is CASSSGWEAQHF. The CDR3 region has the DNA TGTGCCAGCAGTAGCGGTTGGGAGGCCCAGCATTTT.